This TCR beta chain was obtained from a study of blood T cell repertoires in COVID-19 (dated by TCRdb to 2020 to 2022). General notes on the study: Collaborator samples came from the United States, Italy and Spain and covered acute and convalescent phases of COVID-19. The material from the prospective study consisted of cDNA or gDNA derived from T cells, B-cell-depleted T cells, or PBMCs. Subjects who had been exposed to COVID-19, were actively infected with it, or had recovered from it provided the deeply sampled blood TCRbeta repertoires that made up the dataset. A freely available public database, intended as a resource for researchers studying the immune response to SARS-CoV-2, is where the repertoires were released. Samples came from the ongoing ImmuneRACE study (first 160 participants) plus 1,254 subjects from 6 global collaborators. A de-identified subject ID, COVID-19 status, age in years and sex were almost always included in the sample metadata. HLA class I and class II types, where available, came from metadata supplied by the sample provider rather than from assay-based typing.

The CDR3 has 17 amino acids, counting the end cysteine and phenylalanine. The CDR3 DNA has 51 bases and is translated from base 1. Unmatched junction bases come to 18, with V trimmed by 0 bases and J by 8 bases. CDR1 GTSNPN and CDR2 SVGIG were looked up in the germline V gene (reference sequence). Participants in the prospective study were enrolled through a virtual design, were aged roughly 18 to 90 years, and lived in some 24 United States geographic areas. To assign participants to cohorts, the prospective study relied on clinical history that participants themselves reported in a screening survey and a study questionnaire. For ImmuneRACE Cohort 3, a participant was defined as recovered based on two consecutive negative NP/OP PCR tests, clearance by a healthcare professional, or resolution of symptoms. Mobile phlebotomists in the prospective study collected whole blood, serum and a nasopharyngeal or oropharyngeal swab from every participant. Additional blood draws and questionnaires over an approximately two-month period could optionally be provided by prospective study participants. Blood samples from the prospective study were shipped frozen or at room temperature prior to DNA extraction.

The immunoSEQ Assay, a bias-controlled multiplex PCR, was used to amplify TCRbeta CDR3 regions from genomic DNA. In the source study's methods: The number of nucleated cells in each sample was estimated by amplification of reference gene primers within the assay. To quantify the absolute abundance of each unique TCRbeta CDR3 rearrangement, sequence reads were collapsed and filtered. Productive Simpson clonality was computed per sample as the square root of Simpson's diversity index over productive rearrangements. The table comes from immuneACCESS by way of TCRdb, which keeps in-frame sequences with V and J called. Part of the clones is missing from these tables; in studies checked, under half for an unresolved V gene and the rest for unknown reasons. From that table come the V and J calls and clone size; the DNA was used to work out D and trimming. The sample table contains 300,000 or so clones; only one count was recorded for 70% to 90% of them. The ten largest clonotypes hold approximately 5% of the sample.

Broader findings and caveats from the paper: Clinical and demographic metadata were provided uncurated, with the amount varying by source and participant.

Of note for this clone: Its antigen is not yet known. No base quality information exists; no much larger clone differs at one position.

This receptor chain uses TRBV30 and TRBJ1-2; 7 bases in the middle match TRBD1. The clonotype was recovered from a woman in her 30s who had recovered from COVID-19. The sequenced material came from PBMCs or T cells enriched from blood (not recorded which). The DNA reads TGTGCCTGGAGTGTACGGTGGGACAGAACATTGTCGGAGGGCTACACCTTC. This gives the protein CAWSVRWDRTLSEGYTF.